Each of the 27 T cell receptor beta chains below was sequenced from the same sample in a study of CD8 T cells in ankylosing spondylitis. Study-wide points: A TCR beta motif of eight or nine highly homologous variants seemed to mark ankylosing spondylitis blood.

The antigens for these receptors are not known. TCRdb passed the 5' RACE reads through MiXCR, listing each CDR3 protein once. The data show roughly 440,000 distinct CDR3 sequences, approximately 17% seen once. Sequenced material: blood, either unsorted or a sorted T cell fraction (not recorded which). The receptors were sampled from a male donor with ankylosing spondylitis.

The rearrangement uses TRBV6-2 or TRBV6-3 and TRBJ2-7; 7 bases map to TRBD1. The CDR3 contains 17 residues. Losses at the gene ends were 3 bases for V and 0 bases for J; bases not matched to a gene: 11. CDR1 MNHEY and CDR2 SVGEGT come from the germline V gene. CDR3 DNA sequence: TGTGCCAGCAGTTATCGGCAGGGGGTTGACTTCTCCTACGAGCAGTACTTC. As protein: CASSYRQGVDFSYEQYF.

This clonotype appeared a few times. The CDR3 is CASSHRWGETQYF. The CDR3 nucleotides are TGCGCCAGCAGCCACCGTTGGGGAGAGACCCAGTACTTC. The chain carries TRBV5-1 and TRBJ2-5; D unresolved. This CDR3 contains 13 residues. Deletions cut 4 bases from V and 4 bases from J, with 11 bases between. The germline V gene encodes CDR1 SGHRS and CDR2 YFSETQ.

The chain has TRBV9 and TRBJ1-1, with D possibly TRBD1 on 6 matching bases. Per the germline V gene, CDR1 is SGDLS and CDR2 is YYNGEE. V lost 0 bases, J lost 4 bases, and 13 bases lay in between. The CDR3 extends over 15 amino acids. The CDR3 region has the DNA TGTGCCAGCAGCGTAGCAGGGGCGCAGGGCACTGAAGCTTTCTTT. Translating gives CASSVAGAQGTEAFF.

The V call is TRBV3-1, the J call TRBJ2-2; D ambiguous. This CDR3 region has 15 residues. Germline loops: CDR1 LGHDT, CDR2 YNNKEL (reference sequence). V dropped 6 bases and J dropped 3 bases, with 14 bases sitting between them. The CDR3 DNA reads TGTGCCAGCAGGTCAAGCGAAACCTACACCGGGGAGCTGTTTTTT. Translating it yields CASRSSETYTGELFF.

At least ten counts were recorded for this clonotype. The chain carries TRBV10-3 and TRBJ2-1, with 9 bases lining up with TRBD2. Germline CDR1 and CDR2: ENHRY and SYGVKD. V trimming: 0 bases; J trimming: 2 bases; junction bases outside the gene matches: 2. The CDR3 has 16 residues. In DNA, the CDR3 is TGTGCCATCAGTGAGTCTAGCGGGAGTACCTACAATGAGCAGTTCTTC. This translates into CAISESSGSTYNEQFF.

The J gene is TRBJ2-7, the V gene TRBV20-1, with TRBD1 as a possible D gene (6 bases). Germline loops: CDR1 DFQATT, CDR2 SNEGSKA (reference sequence). Trimming stripped 2 bases from V and 4 bases from J, with 9 bases between. This CDR3 region has 12 residues. The CDR3 coding sequence is TGCAGTGCTAGACCCGACAGGTACGAGCAGTACTTC. Translating gives CSARPDRYEQYF.

This clonotype appeared many times. V usage is TRBV5-1 and J usage is TRBJ1-1; D remains unclear. Per germline, CDR1 SGHRS and CDR2 YFSETQ. Trimming pared 0 bases from V and 0 bases from J, leaving 12 bases between. This CDR3 spans 16 amino acids. For the CDR3, the DNA is TGCGCCAGCAGCTTGGAGGTTCCAGGCGTGAACACTGAAGCTTTCTTT. Its translation is CASSLEVPGVNTEAFF.

The CDR3 sequence: CASSKVVRGFYEQYF. The DNA for the CDR3 is TGTGCCAGCAGCAAAGTGGTAAGGGGCTTCTACGAGCAGTACTTC. V usage is TRBV21-1 and J usage is TRBJ2-7. TRBV21-1 is assigned pseudogene status. CDR3 size: 15 residues.

This clonotype was detected only once. The rearrangement links TRBV20-1 to TRBJ2-1; 9 bases are a match to TRBD1. In germline, CDR1 is DFQATT, CDR2 SNEGSKA (reference sequence). The CDR3 length is 15 residues. With 6 bases clipped from V and 9 bases from J, the junction kept 15 bases outside the gene matches. The CDR3 sequence is CSARTGTGFLGEQFF. The DNA for the CDR3 is TGCAGTGCCAGGACTGGGACAGGGTTTTTAGGTGAGCAGTTCTTC.

The V call is TRBV27, the J call TRBJ2-3; D is perhaps TRBD2 (7 bases). CDR1 MNHEY and CDR2 SMNVEV come from the germline V gene (reference sequence). The CDR3 sequence is 15 residues long. V shed 5 bases and J shed 7 bases, with 19 bases lying between them. The CDR3 protein is CASSLGGGPSNTQYF. The CDR3 DNA follows: TGTGCCAGCAGTCTAGGGGGGGGGCCTTCAAATACGCAGTATTTT.

In its sample, this clonotype was seen a few times. The rearrangement joins TRBV29-1 to TRBJ2-3; D is possibly TRBD1 (6 bases). Trimming pared 8 bases from V and 4 bases from J, leaving 16 bases between. CDR3 length equals 13 residues. Germline lookup yields CDR1 SQVTM and CDR2 ANQGSEA. CDR3 coding DNA: TGCAGCCTGAGGGGGTCTTGGGCAGATACGCAGTATTTT. Protein product: CSLRGSWADTQYF.

The V and J genes are TRBV20-1 and TRBJ2-5, with no clear D. The CDR3 length is 13 residues. Germline V gene sequence: CDR1 DFQATT, CDR2 SNEGSKA (reference sequence). V dropped 4 bases and J dropped 0 bases, with 9 bases sitting between them. In nucleotides, the CDR3 is TGCAGTGCTATTTACCCGTACCAAGAGACCCAGTACTTC. Translating gives CSAIYPYQETQYF.

The chain couples TRBV6-2 or TRBV6-3 to TRBJ1-5; no firm D call. CDR3 length equals 13 residues. The germline CDR1 and CDR2 sequences are MNHEY and SVGEGT. V lost 6 bases, J lost 5 bases, and 11 bases lay in between. This CDR3 is CASRHDNYQPQHF. The CDR3 bases are TGTGCCAGCAGACACGACAATTATCAGCCCCAGCATTTT.

This clonotype was observed a handful of times. V and J are TRBV4-2 and TRBJ2-7; 9 bases align to TRBD2. V was clipped by 1 base and J by 2 bases; unmatched bases: 6. Germline-derived CDR1 and CDR2 are LGHNA and YNFKEQ. This CDR3 contains 16 residues. CDR3 DNA sequence: TGTGCCAGCAGCCAAGTCCATCTAGCGGGGACCTACGAGCAGTACTTC. Its translation is CASSQVHLAGTYEQYF.

The J gene is TRBJ2-1, the V gene TRBV10-3; D not certain. Germline CDR1 and CDR2: ENHRY and SYGVKD. This CDR3 region has 14 residues. Trimming shortened V by 0 bases and J by 8 bases, and 11 bases separated the two germline ends. CDR3 DNA sequence: TGTGCCATCAGTGAGTCCTTAGTTTTGGATGAGCAGTTCTTC. It encodes CAISESLVLDEQFF.

This clonotype has a handful of counts. This rearrangement joins TRBV5-6 to TRBJ2-7; 10 bases align to TRBD2. With 3 bases clipped from V and 0 bases from J, the junction kept 6 bases outside the gene matches. This CDR3 has 16 amino acids. CDR1 is SGHDT and CDR2 is YYEEEE in the germline V gene. CDR3 sequence (DNA): TGTGCCAGCAGCTCATTCGGACTAGCGGCCTCCTACGAGCAGTACTTC. It yields the protein CASSSFGLAASYEQYF. Supplemented by reference TRBV5-6 and TRBJ2-7, the full variable domain reads DAGVTQSPTHLIKTRGQQVTLRCSPKSGHDTVSWYQQALGQGPQFIFQYYEEEERQRGNFPDRFSGHQFPNYSSELNVNALLLGDSALYLCASSSFGLAASYEQYFGPGTRLTVT.

The CDR3 loop reads CASSPGLNYNEQFF. The CDR3 bases are TGTGCCAGCAGTCCGGGACTTAACTACAATGAGCAGTTCTTC. The J gene is TRBJ2-1, the V gene TRBV6-1, with a tentative D call TRBD2 (6 bases). The CDR3 loop spans 14 amino acids. CDR1 MNHNS and CDR2 SASEGT come from the germline V gene. V dropped 5 bases and J dropped 3 bases, with 11 bases sitting between them.

This clonotype showed up just a few times. V and J are TRBV2 and TRBJ1-6; 9 bases fit TRBD1. The length of the CDR3 is 15 residues. The J segment lost 10 bases and the V segment lost 6 bases, leaving 10 bases of the junction unmatched. The V gene's germline CDR1 is SNHLY and CDR2 FYNNEI. The CDR3 DNA reads TGTGCCAGCAGGGAGACCGGGACAGGGTTGTCACCCCTCCACTTT. Amino acids: CASRETGTGLSPLHF.

This chain connects TRBV10-3 to TRBJ2-1, with TRBD1 matching over 9 bases. The CDR3 covers 15 residues. Unmatched junction bases numbered 3, after V lost 1 base and J lost 5 bases. Germline-derived CDR1 and CDR2 are ENHRY and SYGVKD. As DNA, the CDR3 is TGTGCCATCAGTGAGTATGGGACAGGGAACAATGAGCAGTTCTTC. Translating gives CAISEYGTGNNEQFF.

This clonotype was recorded a few times. This rearrangement joins TRBV20-1 to TRBJ2-3; D remains unclear. Germline CDR1 is DFQATT and CDR2 is SNEGSKA (reference sequence). The CDR3 is made up of 12 amino acids. V lost 0 bases and J 2 bases, leaving 3 bases between the germline ends. The CDR3 nucleotides read TGCAGTGCTAGAGACAACACAGATACGCAGTATTTT. It is translated as CSARDNTDTQYF.

This sequence joins TRBV7-3 and TRBJ2-2, with D maybe TRBD1 (5 bases). The CDR3 length is 14 residues. The germline V gene has CDR1 SGHTA and CDR2 FQGTGA. V shed 6 bases and J shed 8 bases, with 16 bases lying between them. CDR3 amino acids: CASRARQSSGELFF. In nucleotides, the CDR3 is TGTGCCAGCAGGGCCAGACAGTCATCGGGGGAGCTGTTTTTT.

This sequence joins TRBV18 and TRBJ2-1; 7 bases fit TRBD1. The CDR3 contains 14 residues. In germline, CDR1 is KGHSH, CDR2 LQKENI. J gave up 4 bases and V 4 bases, and 4 bases lay outside the gene matches. CDR3 sequence: CASSRPGQYNEQFF. CDR3 nucleotide sequence: TGTGCCAGCTCACGGCCGGGACAGTACAATGAGCAGTTCTTC.

V usage is TRBV7-2 and J usage is TRBJ2-1, with D unresolved. The CDR3 has 15 residues. The V and J ends lost 5 bases and 6 bases respectively, with 17 bases between them. Looked up from germline, CDR1 is SGHTA and CDR2 is FQGNSA. CDR3: CASSPDTSWSNEQFF. CDR3 coding DNA: TGTGCCAGCAGCCCCGACACCTCCTGGAGCAATGAGCAGTTCTTC.

The chain is built from TRBV6-2 or TRBV6-3 and TRBJ2-5; possible D gene TRBD1, 6 bases. Per the germline V gene, CDR1 is MNHEY and CDR2 is SVGEGT. Trimming removed 5 bases from V and 5 bases from J, with 12 bases in between. CDR3 length: 13 amino acids. Here the CDR3 reads CASSKQGRETQYF. CDR3 coding DNA: TGTGCCAGCAGTAAACAGGGTCGGGAGACCCAGTACTTC.

This clonotype occurred many times. This chain links TRBV29-1 with TRBJ1-1; unclear D gene. The CDR3 loop spans 13 amino acids. V was clipped by 5 bases and J by 1 base, with 11 bases between them. Looked up from germline, CDR1 is SQVTM and CDR2 is ANQGSEA. CDR3 in amino acids: CSVWRPPNTEAFF. In DNA, the CDR3 is TGCAGCGTTTGGAGACCACCGAACACTGAAGCTTTCTTT. The variable domain in full, completed from reference TRBV29-1 and TRBJ1-1, reads SAVISQKPSRDICQRGTSLTIQCQVDSQVTMMFWYRQQPGQSLTLIATANQGSEATYESGFVIDKFPISRPNLTFSTLTVSNMSPEDSSIYLCSVWRPPNTEAFFGQGTRLTVV.

This chain connects TRBV2 to TRBJ2-3; 7 bases match TRBD2. Germline V gives CDR1 SNHLY, CDR2 FYNNEI. The CDR3 is made up of 13 amino acids. After removal of 8 bases from V and 6 bases from J, the junction contained 8 bases not matched to a gene. As DNA, the CDR3 is TGTGCCAGCGGATGGACTAGACGTGATACGCAGTATTTT. Translation gives CASGWTRRDTQYF. Full variable domain (remainder filled in from reference TRBV2 and TRBJ2-3): EPEVTQTPSHQVTQMGQEVILRCVPISNHLYFYWYRQILGQKVEFLVSFYNNEISEKSEIFDDQFSVERPDGSNFTLKIRSTKLEDSAMYFCASGWTRRDTQYFGPGTRLTVL.

This clonotype was detected only a few times. The rearrangement joins TRBV18 to TRBJ1-2; TRBD1 might be the D (5 bases). V lost 3 bases and J 4 bases, leaving 21 bases between the germline ends. The germline CDR1 and CDR2 sequences are KGHSH and LQKENI. This CDR3 spans 17 amino acids. CDR3 DNA sequence: TGTGCCAGCTCACCCGCTCCGAACGACAGTCAGGGCTATGGCTACACCTTC. Translated: CASSPAPNDSQGYGYTF.